This T cell receptor beta chain is from a study of regulatory dendritic cells for organ transplantation. The method was immunoSEQ multiplex PCR; TCRdb's version includes in-frame clones alone and lacks a portion of them. Here the sample spans tens of thousands of clones, roughly 84% being singletons. On this clone itself: Its antigen is still unknown.

CD4+ or CD8+ T cells were sorted as naive CD45RA+ or memory CD45RO+. The germline V and J ends were trimmed by 2 bases and 4 bases, with 15 bases remaining between them. Per the germline V gene, CDR1 is SGHVS and CDR2 is FNYEAQ. The CDR3 length is 16 residues. The study, taken as a whole, reports: Regulatory dendritic cells appeared to expand memory CD8+ clones less than mature ones. Memory T cells were less diverse than naive, with memory CD8+ most oligoclonal. Between individuals, the alloreactive memory CD8+ T cell pool differed considerably.

The specimen was naive CD8+ T cells from blood. Subset defined: CD45RA+ naive T cells. The origin of this receptor is a human donor in good health. The V and J genes are TRBV7-6 and TRBJ2-1; a weak D match, TRBD2 (5 bases). CDR3: CASSLSGSRGYNEQFF. Written as DNA, the CDR3 is TGTGCCAGCAGCTTAAGTGGCTCCCGAGGGTACAATGAGCAGTTCTTC.